This record concerns one TCR beta chain sequence. Its target is not known. At one of its ends the junction is not consistent with the germline gene, which may arise from a read error. A single record per CDR3 protein comes from TCRdb applying MiXCR to the multiplex PCR reads. The sample yields roughly 21,000 distinct CDR3 sequences, approximately 51% seen once. The data originate from a study of breast tumors, draining lymph nodes, adjacent tissues. The CDR3 spans 12 residues. Germline V CDR1 and CDR2: SGHKS, YYEKEE (reference sequence). The study's findings and limits: Data fit most tumor T cells coming from lymph node, expanding in tumor. The lymph node origin of tumor T cells was framed as consistent with a hypothesis, not demonstrated. Compared with basal-like, luminal-like tumors shared significantly more repertoire with nontumor tissue. Tumors had less TCR diversity than lymph nodes, more than nontumor tissue.

This sequence originates from a female donor with breast cancer. Some clones in this sample may be carry-over from other donors' samples. The chain uses TRBV5-5 and TRBJ2-1, with D perhaps TRBD1 (6 bases). The sample was breast tumor tissue. The CDR3 DNA reads TGTGCCGGCAGCCCCAGGGACAATGAGCAGTGCTTC. The encoded protein is CAGSPRDNEQCF.